The next 7 T cell receptor beta chains were all read from a single sample in a study of shared clonotypes between healthy human individuals. CD45RO-negative, CCR7-selected cells formed the naive CD8 fraction, which excluded terminally differentiated effector memory CD45RA+ cells. The data were produced by immunoSEQ multiplex PCR, yet TCRdb's version contains in-frame clones alone and is incomplete. The table shows about 870,000 clones, with nearly 95% occurring only once. The sample was naive CD8+ T cells sorted from blood. The receptors shown here come from a man aged 25 to 40 in good health.

CDR3 coding DNA: TGTGCCAGTGGACTCGGACGAATAAACACCGGGGAGCTGTTTTTT. As protein: CASGLGRINTGELFF. V usage is TRBV19 and J usage is TRBJ2-2; possibly TRBD2 for D (5 bases). CDR3 length: 15 residues. The germline gives CDR1 LNHDA, CDR2 SQIVND (reference sequence). The V gene lost 8 bases and the J gene lost 2 bases, with 15 bases spanning the gap. Full variable domain (rest looked up from reference TRBV19 and TRBJ2-2): DGGITQSPKYLFRKEGQNVTLSCEQNLNHDAMYWYRQDPGQGLRLIYYSQIVNDFQKGDIAEGYSVSREKKESFPLTVTSAQKNPTAFYLCASGLGRINTGELFFGEGSRLTVL.

The chain links TRBV11-3 to TRBJ2-3, with 11 nucleotides matching TRBD2. The CDR3 sequence is 15 residues long. CDR1 SGHNT and CDR2 YENEEA come from the germline V gene. The V and J ends lost 5 bases and 2 bases, in that order; junction bases with no gene match: 3. The CDR3: CASSGTSGNTDTQYF. The CDR3 nucleotides read TGTGCCAGCAGCGGGACTAGCGGAAACACAGATACGCAGTATTTT. Complete variable domain (other parts from reference TRBV11-3 and TRBJ2-3): EAGVVQSPRYKIIEKKQPVAFWCNPISGHNTLYWYLQNLGQGPELLIRYENEEAVDDSQLPKDRFSAERLKGVDSTLKIQPAELGDSAVYLCASSGTSGNTDTQYFGPGTRLTVL.

The chain recombines TRBV29-1 with TRBJ2-1; 10 bases map to TRBD2. The V segment lost 4 bases and the J segment 4 bases; nucleotides outside the gene matches: 7. Germline assignment: CDR1 SQVTM and CDR2 ANQGSEA. The CDR3 consists of 15 residues. This chain's CDR3 is CSVGPAGGFYNEQFF. For the CDR3, the DNA is TGCAGCGTTGGCCCAGCGGGAGGGTTTTACAATGAGCAGTTCTTC.

The genes are TRBV27 and TRBJ2-2; D is undetermined. Per the germline V gene, CDR1 is MNHEY and CDR2 is SMNVEV (reference sequence). The CDR3 totals 16 residues. V was pared by 10 bases and J by 4 bases, with 22 bases between. The CDR3 here is CATSNRANRGTGELFF. The CDR3 region has the DNA TGTGCCACCTCAAACCGGGCCAATCGCGGCACCGGGGAGCTGTTTTTT.

The chain has TRBV27 and TRBJ2-2, with 9 bases matching TRBD2. The CDR3 consists of 18 residues. Trimming at V came to 6 bases and at J to 2 bases, leaving 13 bases not matched to a gene. Per germline, CDR1 MNHEY and CDR2 SMNVEV (reference sequence). CDR3 sequence reads: CASSPVTVSGRNTGELFF. The CDR3 coding sequence is TGTGCCAGCAGCCCCGTGACGGTTAGCGGGAGAAACACCGGGGAGCTGTTTTTT.

J is TRBJ2-7 and V is TRBV5-1, with D perhaps TRBD1 or TRBD2 (5 bases each). The germline CDR1 and CDR2 sequences are SGHRS and YFSETQ. The V gene lost 4 bases and the J gene lost 3 bases, with 14 bases spanning the gap. The CDR3 has 14 amino acids. CDR3 residues: CASSPSRDGYEQYF. CDR3 nucleotide sequence: TGCGCCAGCAGCCCTTCTCGGGACGGCTACGAGCAGTACTTC.

The chain couples TRBV28 to TRBJ1-1; D remains ambiguous. From germline, CDR1 is MDHEN and CDR2 SYDVKM. Between the trimmed V and J ends, which lost 3 bases and 7 bases, there was a span of 6 bases. The CDR3 totals 11 residues. This chain's CDR3 is CASSLTDEAFF. In DNA, the CDR3 is TGTGCCAGCAGTTTGACGGATGAAGCTTTCTTT.